These 7 T cell receptor beta chains were sequenced from one sample in a study of T cell responses to AZD1222 COVID-19 vaccine. Clones were read by immunoSEQ multiplex PCR, and TCRdb kept only the in-frame ones, dropping some. Counted here are 150,000 to 200,000 clones, approximately 93% occurring once; the ten biggest clones make up 3.9%. The sequencing here drew on peripheral blood, taken on day 0 of AZD1222 vaccination. These receptors were obtained from an adult in good health.

The chain links TRBV5-1 to TRBJ1-2; no clear D gene. Germline V gene lookup returns CDR1 SGHRS and CDR2 YFSETQ. V lost 7 bases and J 0 bases, leaving 13 bases between the germline ends. The length of the CDR3 is 14 residues. The CDR3 nucleotides are TGCGCCAGCGCGAATGGCCCTACTAACTATGGCTACACCTTC. It codes for CASANGPTNYGYTF.

This chain uses TRBV11-2 with TRBJ2-1; D perhaps matches TRBD2 (5 bases). This CDR3 is 14 amino acids long. The germline gives CDR1 SGHAT, CDR2 FQNNGV. V lost 4 bases, J lost 8 bases, and 15 bases lay in between. The CDR3 sequence: CASSSRTPSDEQFF. DNA of the CDR3: TGTGCCAGCAGCTCCCGGACTCCTTCCGATGAGCAGTTCTTC.

In this sample, this clone turned up once. The chain has TRBV6-5 and TRBJ2-1; TRBD2 aligns across 9 bases. V lost 6 bases, J lost 0 bases, and 3 bases stayed unmatched. The CDR3 spans 15 residues. Per the germline V gene, CDR1 is MNHEY and CDR2 is SVGAGI. The CDR3 DNA reads as TGTGCCAGCAGGAGACTAGCGGACTCCTACAATGAGCAGTTCTTC. As protein: CASRRLADSYNEQFF.

J is TRBJ1-2 and V is TRBV3-1 (or the pseudogene TRBV3-2); D not resolved. This CDR3 is 12 amino acids long. V lost 3 bases and J lost 8, with 10 bases in between. Germline CDR1 and CDR2: LGHDT and YNNKEL (reference sequence). CDR3 DNA: TGTGCCAGCAGCCACTCGTACAGAGGCTACACCTTC. This encodes CASSHSYRGYTF.

Only one count was recorded for this clone. The chain links TRBV24-1 to TRBJ2-1; D may be TRBD2 (7 bases). V lost 9 bases, J lost 2 bases, and 13 bases lay in between. There are 14 residues in the CDR3. Germline V lookup: CDR1 KGHDR, CDR2 SFDVKD. As DNA, the CDR3 is TGTGCCACCGCAGGGGCGGGAGCCTACAATGAGCAGTTCTTC. Protein: CATAGAGAYNEQFF.

With regard to this clone: This sample also contains other DNA sequences that code for the same CDR3. This chain uses TRBV7-9 with TRBJ2-7; D is undetermined. The V and J ends lost 4 bases and 0 bases respectively, with 4 bases between them. This CDR3 contains 12 residues. CDR1 is SEHNR and CDR2 is FQNEAQ in the germline V gene (reference sequence). CDR3 sequence (DNA): TGTGCCAGCAGCTCTTTCTCCTACGAGCAGTACTTC. Protein: CASSSFSYEQYF.

V usage is TRBV6-5 and J usage is TRBJ1-6; the match to TRBD1 covers 9 bases. From germline, CDR1 is MNHEY and CDR2 SVGAGI. V was pared by 2 bases and J by 9 bases, with 5 bases of the junction left unmatched. The CDR3 extends over 15 amino acids. Here the CDR3 DNA reads TGTGCCAGCAGTTACATTGGGACAGGGACTTCACCCCTCCACTTT. Translated, it gives CASSYIGTGTSPLHF.